This T cell receptor (beta chain) was sequenced during a study of T cell responses to AZD1222 COVID-19 vaccine. General study findings and limits: The donor cohort was predominantly white British with a female majority, and clonal diversity may have been underestimated. The breadth and depth of Spike-specific TCRs increased once two AZD1222 doses had been given. Targeting of unmutated variant regions was reportedly seen in nearly half of spike-specific TCRs.

A single count supports this clone. Its antigen is unidentified. Sequencing was performed with immunoSEQ multiplex PCR; in TCRdb, only in-frame clones are kept and a portion is missing. The profile covers around 150,000 clones, with about 92% appearing a single time and under 1.2% taken by the ten largest. The receptor was derived from an adult who received the AZD1222 COVID-19 vaccine. The sample here was peripheral blood, taken 28 days after the second AZD1222 dose.

The CDR3 coding sequence is TGTGCCAGCAGCTTTCCTACAGGGTCCGGCTCCTACGAGCAGTACTTC. This codes for CASSFPTGSGSYEQYF. The chain has TRBV12-1 and TRBJ2-7; whether TRBD1, the table's D call, matches the DNA was not checked. TRBV12-1 is a pseudogene segment. There are 16 residues in the CDR3.